This TCR beta chain derives from a study of response to subunit inactivated influenza vaccine. TCRdb analysed the RT-PCR reads with MiXCR anew, one entry per CDR3 protein. The sample carries around 580,000 distinct CDR3 sequences, about 12% recorded once. The study, taken as a whole, reports: It was suggested by the authors that few new T cells are recruited by each seasonal influenza vaccination.

This clonotype has just a few counts. Its antigen is currently unknown. Germline values: CDR1 DFQATT, CDR2 SNEGSKA (reference sequence). This CDR3 comprises 16 residues. Trimming took 3 bases from V and 4 from J, leaving 18 bases between them. J is TRBJ2-2 and V is TRBV20-1; possible D gene TRBD1, 6 bases. Sequencing was performed on PBMCs from blood, taken on the day of vaccination. This receptor was obtained from a man aged 45-65 years who received an inactivated influenza vaccine. CDR3 in amino acids: CSASGPAGVSTGELFF. In DNA, the CDR3 is TGCAGTGCTAGCGGTCCGGCAGGGGTCAGCACCGGGGAGCTGTTTTTT.